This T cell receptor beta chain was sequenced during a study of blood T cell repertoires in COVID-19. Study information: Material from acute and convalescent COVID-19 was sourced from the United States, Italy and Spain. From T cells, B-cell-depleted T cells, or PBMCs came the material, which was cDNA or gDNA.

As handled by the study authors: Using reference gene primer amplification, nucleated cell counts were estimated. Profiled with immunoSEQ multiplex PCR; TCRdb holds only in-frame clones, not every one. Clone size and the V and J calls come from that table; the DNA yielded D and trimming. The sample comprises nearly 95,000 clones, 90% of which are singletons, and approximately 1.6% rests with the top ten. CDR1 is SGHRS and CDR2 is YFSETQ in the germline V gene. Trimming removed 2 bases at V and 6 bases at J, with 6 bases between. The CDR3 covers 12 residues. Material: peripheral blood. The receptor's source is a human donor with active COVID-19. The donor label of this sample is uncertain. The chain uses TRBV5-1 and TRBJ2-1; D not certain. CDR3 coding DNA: TGCGCCAGCAGCTTCCGGAGCAATGAGCAGTTCTTC. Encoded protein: CASSFRSNEQFF.